Listed below are T cell receptor beta chains from one sample, sequenced in a study of blood T cells in healthy people across ages. TCRdb analysed the 5' RACE reads with MiXCR anew, one entry per CDR3 protein. The profile shows about 780,000 distinct CDR3 sequences, around 50% of them singletons. The source material was blood. These receptors were obtained from a man older than 75 in good health. CDR3s include the opening cysteine and the closing phenylalanine or tryptophan. Fields, in order: D gene, clone size, J gene, V gene, CDR3 protein, CDR3 DNA. A D gene is named only where the DNA matches it firmly. Clone size is not always given. Where it is, it says once, few, many or a class for expanded clones.

TRBD2	few	TRBJ2-1	TRBV7-3	CASRFSGRANEQFF	TGTGCCAGCAGATTTAGCGGGAGGGCTAATGAGCAGTTCTTC
-	-	TRBJ1-2	TRBV29-1	CSVALGYTF	TGCAGCGTCGCCCTCGGCTACACCTTC
TRBD2	-	TRBJ2-7	TRBV29-1	CSVGGDTERIQYF	TGCAGCGTCGGGGGGGACACGGAAAGAATTCAGTACTTC
TRBD1	-	TRBJ1-3	TRBV7-2	CASSSNRGLSGNTIYF	TGTGCCAGCAGCTCGAACAGGGGTTTATCTGGAAACACCATATATTTT
-	-	TRBJ2-4	TRBV5-4	CASSLLGLDIGGKNIQYF	TGTGCCAGCAGCTTACTCGGACTGGACATAGGAGGCAAAAACATTCAGTACTTC
TRBD1	few	TRBJ1-2	TRBV10-3	CAIQGGVSSGYTF	TGTGCCATCCAAGGGGGCGTGTCCAGTGGCTACACCTTC
-	-	TRBJ1-4	TRBV3-1	CASSQEGEKPFF	TGTGCCAGCAGCCAAGAGGGCGAAAAACCGTTTTTT
-	-	TRBJ2-7	TRBV29-1	CSVGWTDYEQYF	TGCAGCGTTGGCTGGACAGACTACGAGCAGTACTTC
-	-	TRBJ2-1	TRBV7-9	CASSPGYGSYNEQFF	TGTGCCAGCAGCCCCGGATATGGGTCCTACAATGAGCAGTTCTTC
-	-	TRBJ1-6	TRBV20-1	CSARDSKSSYNSPLHF	TGCAGTGCTAGGGACAGCAAAAGCTCCTATAATTCACCCCTCCACTTT
-	-	TRBJ2-5	TRBV7-3	CTSSSQVAETQYF	TGTACCAGCAGCTCACAGGTCGCGGAGACCCAGTACTTC
-	once	TRBJ1-5	TRBV29-1	CSVAGGANQPQHF	TGCAGCGTTGCGGGGGGGGCAAATCAGCCCCAGCATTTT
TRBD2	once	TRBJ2-1	TRBV20-1	CSAKGRAGGVEQFF	TGCAGTGCCAAGGGACGAGCGGGGGGAGTAGAGCAGTTCTTC
TRBD2	-	TRBJ2-5	TRBV12-3/TRBV12-4	CASSLRTSGSETQYF	TGTGCCAGCAGTTTGAGGACTAGCGGGTCAGAGACCCAGTACTTC
TRBD2	-	TRBJ2-7	TRBV20-1	CSARDPGRSSYEQYF	TGCAGTGCTAGAGATCCCGGGAGGAGCTCCTACGAGCAGTACTTC
TRBD2	many	TRBJ2-3	TRBV29-1	CSVILAGGPGTDTQYF	TGCAGCGTTATCCTAGCGGGAGGGCCGGGCACAGATACGCAGTATTTT
TRBD2	once	TRBJ2-1	TRBV11-3	CASSFLAGGPHEQFF	TGTGCCAGCAGCTTTTTAGCGGGAGGCCCTCATGAGCAGTTCTTC
TRBD2	few	TRBJ2-1	TRBV6-2/TRBV6-3	CASGRTSPLNEQFF	TGTGCCAGCGGTCGGACTAGCCCCTTGAATGAGCAGTTCTTC
TRBD1	few	TRBJ1-1	TRBV28	CGSSPNLGDRSKAFF	TGTGGGAGCAGCCCCAACCTCGGGGACAGGAGTAAAGCTTTCTTT
TRBD2	-	TRBJ2-1	TRBV6-4	CASSDETSGSNEQFF	TGTGCCAGCAGTGATGAGACTAGCGGGAGTAATGAGCAGTTCTTC
TRBD1	-	TRBJ2-1	TRBV29-1	CSGGQGTYNEQFF	TGCAGCGGGGGACAGGGGACGTACAATGAGCAGTTCTTC
-	-	TRBJ2-3	TRBV5-5	CASSSWGADTQYF	TGTGCCAGCAGCTCGTGGGGAGCAGATACGCAGTATTTT
TRBD2	-	TRBJ2-7	TRBV6-2/TRBV6-3	CASSWTSVSYEQYF	TGTGCCAGCAGTTGGACTAGCGTCTCCTACGAGCAGTACTTC
-	few	TRBJ2-7	TRBV27	CASSLFSIGLDSYEQYF	TGTGCCAGCAGTTTATTTAGTATTGGACTCGACTCCTACGAGCAGTACTTC
-	once	TRBJ2-4	TRBV4-3	CASSQLEGPLGKNIQYF	TGCGCCAGCAGCCAACTGGAGGGGCCGCTGGGCAAAAACATTCAGTACTTC
TRBD2	-	TRBJ2-5	TRBV27	CASSLSVGREETQYF	TGTGCCAGCAGCCTTTCTGTGGGGAGGGAGGAGACCCAGTACTTC
TRBD1	many	TRBJ2-1	TRBV9	CASTWGTGGTEQFF	TGTGCCAGCACCTGGGGGACAGGGGGCACTGAGCAGTTCTTC
-	-	TRBJ2-1	TRBV6-5	CASSSQGTHNEQFF	TGTGCCAGCAGTTCCCAGGGGACTCATAATGAGCAGTTCTTC
-	-	TRBJ2-5	TRBV29-1	CSVDSAKQETQYF	TGCAGCGTTGACTCGGCCAAACAAGAGACCCAGTACTTC